Below, one T cell receptor (beta chain) is given with its context. Its antigen is undetermined. This sample was taken from a study of beta chain features in type 1 diabetes. Study results and caveats: Shorter templates might be favored by PCR, and equally so in patients and in controls. Any HLA effect on TCRB rearrangement was left unresolved by small sub-analyses. There was a possibility that cDNA sequencing over-represented cells with high TCR expression.

V lost 2 bases and J lost 9; bases outside the gene matches: 10. Looked up from germline, CDR1 is MNHEY and CDR2 is SMNVEV (reference sequence). The CDR3 runs to 15 residues. cDNA synthesis used the whole RNA isolate, giving expressed TCRB sequences. Only in-frame clones appear in the TCRdb table, and some are missing; sequencing was by immunoSEQ multiplex PCR. The repertoire holds some 160,000 clones, with about 9.8% as singletons. Sequencing used central memory CD4+ T cells from blood. The TCR originated in a woman under 30 in good health. V usage is TRBV27 and J usage is TRBJ2-3, with 8 bases matching TRBD1. For the CDR3, the DNA is TGTGCCAGCAGTTTACAGGGGGCCGGAGGAGGGACGCAGTATTTT. Translation: CASSLQGAGGGTQYF.